This T cell receptor beta chain appears in the sequencing data of a study of blood T cell repertoires in COVID-19. About the research overall: Samples taken during acute and convalescent COVID-19 were collected in the United States, Italy and Spain. T cells, B-cell-depleted T cells, or PBMCs supplied cDNA or gDNA.

Germline-derived CDR1 and CDR2 are SGHTA and FQGNSA. CDR3 size: 13 residues. Deletions cut 3 bases from V and 3 bases from J, with 8 bases between. Methods used by the authors: Amplification from reference gene primers served as the basis for estimated nucleated cell counts. TCRdb's copy holds only in-frame clones and misses some; the assay was immunoSEQ multiplex PCR. V and J calls and clone size are copied from that table; D and trimming were computed from the DNA. The data contain some 670,000 clones, over 80% of them singletons. The source material was peripheral blood. The chain recombines TRBV7-2 with TRBJ1-1, with a possible D match to TRBD1 (5 bases). This clonotype was sampled from a young woman with acute or convalescent COVID-19. CDR3 loop: CASSFRVDTEAFF. CDR3 DNA: TGTGCCAGCAGCTTCAGGGTTGACACTGAAGCTTTCTTT. Variable domain in full (rest from reference TRBV7-2 and TRBJ1-1): GAGVSQSPSNKVTEKGKDVELRCDPISGHTALYWYRQSLGQGLEFLIYFQGNSAPDKSGLPSDRFSAERTGGSVSTLTIQRTQQEDSAVYLCASSFRVDTEAFFGQGTRLTVV.